What follows is one T cell receptor (beta chain) and its context. Its matching antigen is unknown. The sample is drawn from a study of shared clonotypes between healthy human individuals. Study summary: CD4 naive and CD4 memory each took three plates per donor, while CD8 naive took two and CD8 memory one. Findings and limits, study-wide: Clonotypes that were shared across a few donors made up roughly 5% of naive CD4 clonotypes.

The CDR3 covers 18 residues. Trimming stripped 5 bases from V and 6 bases from J, with 26 bases between. Germline V gene sequence: CDR1 SGHVS, CDR2 FNYEAQ. This table comes from immunoSEQ multiplex PCR, and its TCRdb copy is limited to in-frame clones, with some not included. The sample has 90,000 to 130,000 clones; roughly 70% are singletons. The chain couples TRBV7-6 to TRBJ2-1; D may be TRBD2 (5 bases). The sequence was collected from a woman aged 25 to 39 in good health. Source material: memory CD8+ T cells sorted from blood. Documented subset: CD45RO+ cells pooled with CCR7-negative TemRA cells. The CDR3 bases are TGTGCCAGCAGCATACACATGATTGAGTCGCCGGGATTCAATGAGCAGTTCTTC. Its protein is CASSIHMIESPGFNEQFF.